A selection of T cell receptor beta chains follows, all from one sample in a study of radiation and T cells in renal cell carcinoma. The assay was immunoSEQ multiplex PCR, and TCRdb's table has in-frame clones only and misses some. Of tens of thousands of clones detected, approximately 80% appear once; the ten largest clones hold 5% to 6.5%. Source: blood, taken from a patient whose treatment included radiotherapy and nephrectomy. The origin of the receptors is a man aged 55-75 years with renal cell carcinoma. Each CDR3 is given with its conserved first and last residue. D genes are given only for firm matches. A clone size is listed for some rows: how often the clone was seen (once, few, many), or a class if it is expanded.

D	J	V	size	DNA	CDR3
TRBD1	TRBJ2-7	TRBV28	.	TGTGCCAGCGTCGGACAGGGAGCCTACGAGCAGTACTTC	CASVGQGAYEQYF
.	TRBJ2-7	TRBV7-9	once	TGTGCCAGCAGCTTATCACAGGAAAATACGAAGAACGAGCAGTACTTC	CASSLSQENTKNEQYF
TRBD1	TRBJ1-3	TRBV18	.	TGTGCCAGCTCACCAACGTTCAGGGGGAGCTCTGGAAACACCATATATTTT	CASSPTFRGSSGNTIYF
.	TRBJ2-2	TRBV6-5	.	TGTGCCAGCACTGGACTTCCACTCACCGGGGAGCTGTTTTTT	CASTGLPLTGELFF
.	TRBJ1-2	TRBV28	.	TGTGCCAGCAGTTTAGCCCCTGCGGGGGCGTATGGCTACACCTTC	CASSLAPAGAYGYTF
TRBD1	TRBJ2-1	TRBV9	once	TGTGCCAGCAGCGCAACCACGACAGGGGGCAATGAGCAGTTCTTC	CASSATTTGGNEQFF
.	TRBJ2-7	TRBV4-1	.	TGCGCCAGCAGCCAAGAAGAAGCGGACCTATACGAGCAGTACTTC	CASSQEEADLYEQYF
.	TRBJ1-6	TRBV14	.	TGTGCCAGCAGGAAGACAGACAATTCACCCCTCCACTTT	CASRKTDNSPLHF
.	TRBJ2-1	TRBV10-3	.	TGTGCCATCAGTGAGTTGCGGGACAATGAGCAGTTCTTC	CAISELRDNEQFF
TRBD2	TRBJ2-7	TRBV5-4	.	TGTGCCAGCAGGGAAGCGGGGGGCTCCTACGAGCAGTACTTC	CASREAGGSYEQYF
.	TRBJ2-2	TRBV30	.	TGTGCCTGGAGTACCCCGACCGGGGAGCTGTTTTTT	CAWSTPTGELFF
TRBD1	TRBJ2-7	TRBV19	.	TGTGCCAGTAGTATGGGACAGGGGGCGCGGATGGGCTACGAGCAGTACTTC	CASSMGQGARMGYEQYF
TRBD1	TRBJ2-2	TRBV27	.	TGTGCCAGCAGTTGGACAGGGGGGTTATATACCGGGGAGCTGTTTTTT	CASSWTGGLYTGELFF
.	TRBJ2-3	TRBV29-1	.	TGCAGCGTTCTCGGGGAGGGGGGCACAGATACGCAGTATTTT	CSVLGEGGTDTQYF
.	TRBJ2-3	TRBV6-1	.	TGTGCCAGCAGTGTCTCATCGGGCGCGGGCACAGATACGCAGTATTTT	CASSVSSGAGTDTQYF
.	TRBJ1-5	TRBV19	.	TGTGCCAGTAGACGACAGGCAAATAGCAATCAGCCCCAGCATTTT	CASRRQANSNQPQHF
.	TRBJ2-5	TRBV29-1	once	TGCAGCGTTGTTCAAGAGACCCAGTACTTC	CSVVQETQYF
.	TRBJ1-5	TRBV19	.	TGTGCCAGTAGTGCGGGATACAGTAGCAATCAGCCCCAGCATTTT	CASSAGYSSNQPQHF
TRBD2	TRBJ2-7	TRBV7-8	.	TGTGCCAGCAGCTTACAAGGGACTAGCGCTACCTACGAGCAGTACTTC	CASSLQGTSATYEQYF
TRBD1	TRBJ2-3	TRBV4-3	.	TGCGCCAGCAGCCAACTTATGCCGGGACAGGGTACAGATACGCAGTATTTT	CASSQLMPGQGTDTQYF
.	TRBJ2-1	TRBV7-2	.	TGTGCCAGCAGCCCAAGCAATGAGCAGTTCTTC	CASSPSNEQFF
.	TRBJ2-1	TRBV9	.	TGTGCCAGCAGCGTGGAGAGAGACTTCAGGAATGAGCAGTTCTTC	CASSVERDFRNEQFF
TRBD2	TRBJ2-7	TRBV19	.	TGTGCCAGTAGTATTGGAACTAGCGGGTCCTACGAGCAGTACTTC	CASSIGTSGSYEQYF
TRBD2	TRBJ2-1	TRBV11-3	.	TGTGCCAGCAGCTTAGACCCGGGACTAGATGCGAATGAGCAGTTCTTC	CASSLDPGLDANEQFF
.	TRBJ1-1	TRBV7-9	few	TGTGCCAGCAGCTTAGATTTAGGGAGGAGGACTGAAGCTTTCTTT	CASSLDLGRRTEAFF
TRBD1	TRBJ2-4	TRBV19	.	TGTGCCAGTAGTATAGAAACAGGGGGATTCAAAAACATTCAGTACTTC	CASSIETGGFKNIQYF
.	TRBJ2-7	TRBV10-3	.	TGTGCCATCAGTGAAGGCCTTTCCTACGAGCAGTACTTC	CAISEGLSYEQYF
.	TRBJ2-1	TRBV5-1	.	TGCGCCAGCAGCCTGCCGGGGGATGAGCAGTTCTTC	CASSLPGDEQFF
.	TRBJ1-6	TRBV4-1	.	TGCGCCAGCAGCTCAGGGGTTTTTGTCAGACGGAATTCACCCCTCCACTTT	CASSSGVFVRRNSPLHF
.	TRBJ1-6	TRBV2	.	TGTGCCAGCAGTGTAGATAGCTATAATTCACCCCTCCACTTT	CASSVDSYNSPLHF
.	TRBJ2-4	TRBV28	once	TGTGCCAGCAGTGGACACCGGGACAACAAAAACATTCAGTACTTC	CASSGHRDNKNIQYF
.	TRBJ1-5	TRBV18	.	TGTGCCAGCTCACCGGGCACGGGGCAAAGACCCCAGCATTTT	CASSPGTGQRPQHF
TRBD2	TRBJ2-7	TRBV4-2	.	TGTGCCAGCAGCCAAGCCGGGACTAGCAGCTACGAGCAGTACTTC	CASSQAGTSSYEQYF
.	TRBJ2-5	TRBV7-6	.	TGTGCCAGCAGCTTAGCCAACCAAGAGACCCAGTACTTC	CASSLANQETQYF
.	TRBJ1-1	TRBV6-6	.	TGTGCCAGCAGTTATCCTCAGATGAACACTGAAGCTTTCTTT	CASSYPQMNTEAFF
.	TRBJ1-1	TRBV28	.	TGTGCCAGCAGTTTAGTCGACTTCCCGGAGAACACTGAAGCTTTCTTT	CASSLVDFPENTEAFF
.	TRBJ2-7	TRBV25-1	.	TGTGCCAGCAGTGAACAGGGGGGGGAACAGTACGAGCAGTACTTC	CASSEQGGEQYEQYF
.	TRBJ1-2	TRBV4-1	.	TGCGCCAGCAGCCAGGCCGACATGTATGGCTACACCTTC	CASSQADMYGYTF
TRBD1	TRBJ2-1	TRBV7-8	.	TGTGCCAGCAGCACTATCGGGACAGGGGGCCTCAAGCGGTTCTTC	CASSTIGTGGLKRFF
.	TRBJ2-7	TRBV14	.	TGTGCCAGCAGCCAAGATAAGCGGGACATCTTC	CASSQDKRDIF
.	TRBJ1-2	TRBV19	.	TGTGCCAGTAGCGGAGTCCGTCGGGATGGCTACACCTTC	CASSGVRRDGYTF